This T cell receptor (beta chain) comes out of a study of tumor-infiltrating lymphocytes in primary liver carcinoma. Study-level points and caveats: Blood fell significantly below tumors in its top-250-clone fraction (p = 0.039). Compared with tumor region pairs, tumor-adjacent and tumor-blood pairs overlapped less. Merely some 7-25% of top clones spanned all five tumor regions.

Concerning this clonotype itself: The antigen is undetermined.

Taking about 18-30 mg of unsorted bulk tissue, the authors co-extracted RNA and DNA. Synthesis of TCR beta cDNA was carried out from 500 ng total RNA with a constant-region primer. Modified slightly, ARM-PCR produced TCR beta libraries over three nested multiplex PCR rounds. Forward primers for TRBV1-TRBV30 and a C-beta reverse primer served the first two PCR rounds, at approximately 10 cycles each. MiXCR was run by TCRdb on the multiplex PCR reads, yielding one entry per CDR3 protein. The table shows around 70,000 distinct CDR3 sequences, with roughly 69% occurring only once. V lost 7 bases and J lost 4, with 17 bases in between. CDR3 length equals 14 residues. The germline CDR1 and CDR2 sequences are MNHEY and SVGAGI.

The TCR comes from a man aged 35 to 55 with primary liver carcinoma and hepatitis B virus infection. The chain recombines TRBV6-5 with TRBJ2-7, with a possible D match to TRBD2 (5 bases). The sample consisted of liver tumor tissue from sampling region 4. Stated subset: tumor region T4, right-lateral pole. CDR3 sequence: CASNSPGVGYEQYF. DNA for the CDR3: TGTGCCAGCAACTCTCCCGGGGTAGGGTACGAGCAGTACTTC.